The 9 T cell receptor beta chains below were found in one sample sequenced in a study of human T cells and chemical hapten exposure. The time point here: pre-sensitization, week 0. As for treatment: therapeutic diphenylcyclopropenone sensitization with weekly scalp DPC. TCRdb ran MiXCR on the RACE reads and lists one entry per CDR3 protein. The sample shows 250,000 or so distinct CDR3 sequences, 7.7% of them seen only once. The sample in question was whole blood, obtained in connection with sensitization to the hapten diphenylcyclopropenone (DPC). The receptors were gathered from a young man with alopecia areata. Some clones in this sample may be carry-over from other donors' samples.

This clonotype was picked up a small number of times. The chain is built from TRBV4-3 and TRBJ1-2; 7 bases line up with TRBD1. The V gene's germline CDR1 is LGHNA and CDR2 YSLEER. V dropped 4 bases and J dropped 4; count of bases not matched to a gene: 6. The CDR3 is 14 amino acids. The CDR3, as DNA: TGCGCCAGCAGCCGAACCGGGACAGCCTATGGCTACACCTTC. Its translation: CASSRTGTAYGYTF.

This clonotype was seen at least ten times. The chain has TRBV7-9 and TRBJ2-2; D ambiguous. The CDR3 extends over 15 amino acids. Germline CDR1 reads SEHNR; CDR2 reads FQNEAQ (reference sequence). The V end was cut by 1 base, the J end by 2 bases, with 8 bases between. Written as DNA, the CDR3 is TGTGCCAGCAGCTTAGGCGCCGATAACACCGGGGAGCTGTTTTTT. This sequence encodes CASSLGADNTGELFF.

The chain carries TRBV20-1 and TRBJ2-3; 8 bases line up with TRBD2. The CDR3 contains 14 residues. Germline CDR1 is DFQATT and CDR2 is SNEGSKA (reference sequence). V was pared by 2 bases and J by 2 bases, with 3 bases of the junction left unmatched. This chain's CDR3 is CSARLAGLTDTQYF. The DNA for the CDR3 is TGCAGTGCTAGACTAGCGGGTCTCACAGATACGCAGTATTTT.

The rearrangement links TRBV27 to TRBJ1-6; D is uncertain. The CDR3 length is 15 residues. The germline V gene encodes CDR1 MNHEY and CDR2 SMNVEV (reference sequence). Trimming shortened V by 2 bases and J by 11 bases, and 16 bases separated the two germline ends. The chain's CDR3 is CASSLRWEEFTPLHF. DNA for the CDR3: TGTGCCAGCAGTTTACGTTGGGAGGAATTCACACCCCTCCACTTT.

This rearrangement joins TRBV27 to TRBJ1-5; weak D call: TRBD1 (6 bases). Deletions cut 4 bases from V and 3 bases from J, with 16 bases between. From germline, CDR1 is MNHEY and CDR2 SMNVEV (reference sequence). The CDR3 extends over 16 amino acids. CDR3 residues: CASSSDSLGANQPQHF. DNA for the CDR3: TGTGCCAGCAGTTCCGACTCTTTGGGGGCCAATCAGCCCCAGCATTTT.

The chain carries TRBV12-3 or TRBV12-4 and TRBJ1-1; D is unresolved. The CDR3 is made up of 13 amino acids. Trimming cost V 3 bases and J 2 bases, with 7 bases left between them. The CDR3 region is CASSLMANTEAFF. CDR3 bases: TGTGCCAGCAGTTTGATGGCTAACACTGAAGCTTTCTTT.

The V gene is TRBV7-9, the J gene TRBJ2-2; 7 nucleotides match TRBD2. Germline CDR1 SEHNR, CDR2 FQNEAQ (reference sequence). The CDR3 has 17 residues. The junction had 6 bases not matched to a gene; V was cut back by 2 bases and J by 0 bases. The CDR3 protein is CASSLWALAANTGELFF. For the CDR3, the DNA is TGTGCCAGCAGCTTATGGGCTCTAGCGGCGAACACCGGGGAGCTGTTTTTT.

This clonotype has a count of ten or more. The rearrangement joins TRBV7-2 to TRBJ2-7, with D possibly matching TRBD2 (5 bases). This CDR3 contains 13 residues. Trimming shortened V by 3 bases and J by 7 bases, and 13 bases separated the two germline ends. Per germline, CDR1 SGHTA and CDR2 FQGNSA. In nucleotides, the CDR3 is TGTGCCAGCAGCTTGATCGGGGTCGGTGAGCAGTACTTC. This sequence encodes CASSLIGVGEQYF. The full variable domain, with the rest looked up from reference TRBV7-2 and TRBJ2-7, is GAGVSQSPSNKVTEKGKDVELRCDPISGHTALYWYRQSLGQGLEFLIYFQGNSAPDKSGLPSDRFSAERTGGSVSTLTIQRTQQEDSAVYLCASSLIGVGEQYFGPGTRLTVT.

The genes are TRBV10-3 and TRBJ1-5, with D tentatively TRBD1 (6 bases). Germline values: CDR1 ENHRY, CDR2 SYGVKD. The germline V and J ends were trimmed by 3 bases and 1 base, with 10 bases remaining between them. The CDR3 spans 15 residues. In DNA, the CDR3 is TGTGCCATCAGTGAAAGGGGGGAGAGCAATCAGCCCCAGCATTTT. Amino acid sequence: CAISERGESNQPQHF.